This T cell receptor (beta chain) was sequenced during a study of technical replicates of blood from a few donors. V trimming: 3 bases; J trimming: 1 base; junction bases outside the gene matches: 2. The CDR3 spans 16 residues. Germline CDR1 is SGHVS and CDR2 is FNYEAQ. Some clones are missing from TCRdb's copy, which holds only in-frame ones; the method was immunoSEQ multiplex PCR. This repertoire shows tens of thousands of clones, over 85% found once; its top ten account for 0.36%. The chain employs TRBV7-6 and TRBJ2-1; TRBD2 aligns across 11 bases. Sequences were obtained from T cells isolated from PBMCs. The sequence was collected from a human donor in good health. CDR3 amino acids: CASSLGLAASYNEQFF. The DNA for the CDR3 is TGTGCCAGCAGCTTGGGACTAGCGGCTTCCTACAATGAGCAGTTCTTC.